This entry describes one TCR beta chain. The source of the sample is a study of blood T cell repertoires in COVID-19. TCRdb's table, derived via immunoSEQ multiplex PCR, lists solely in-frame clones and lacks some. The table records more than 150,000 clones, roughly 84% of them present only once. The CDR3 has 17 amino acids. The J segment lost 2 bases and the V segment lost 4 bases, leaving 6 bases of the junction unmatched. From germline, CDR1 is SGHRS and CDR2 YFSETQ. The chain uses TRBV5-1 and TRBJ2-5; the match to TRBD2 covers 15 bases. The sequence derives from a woman aged 50 to 65 with acute or convalescent COVID-19. Sequencing used peripheral blood. CDR3 region: CASSRGLAGGVQETQYF. Written as DNA, the CDR3 is TGCGCCAGCAGCAGGGGACTAGCGGGGGGCGTACAAGAGACCCAGTACTTC. Together with reference TRBV5-1 and TRBJ2-5, the CDR3 gives the full variable domain: KAGVTQTPRYLIKTRGQQVTLSCSPISGHRSVSWYQQTPGQGLQFLFEYFSETQRNKGNFPGRFSGRQFSNSRSEMNVSTLELGDSALYLCASSRGLAGGVQETQYFGPGTRLLVL.